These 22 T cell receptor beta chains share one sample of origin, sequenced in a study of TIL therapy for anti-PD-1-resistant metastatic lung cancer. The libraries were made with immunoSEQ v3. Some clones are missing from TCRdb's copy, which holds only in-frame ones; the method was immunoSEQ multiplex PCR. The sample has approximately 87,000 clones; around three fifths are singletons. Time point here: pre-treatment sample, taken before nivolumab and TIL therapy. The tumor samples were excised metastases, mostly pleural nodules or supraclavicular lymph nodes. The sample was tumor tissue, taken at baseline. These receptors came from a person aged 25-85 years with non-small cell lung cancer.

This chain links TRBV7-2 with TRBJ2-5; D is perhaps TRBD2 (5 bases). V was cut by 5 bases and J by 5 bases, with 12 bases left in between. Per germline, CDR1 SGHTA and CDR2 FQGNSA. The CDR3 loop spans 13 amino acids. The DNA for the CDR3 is TGTGCCAGCAGCACTATAGCGTCGGAGACCCAGTACTTC. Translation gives CASSTIASETQYF.

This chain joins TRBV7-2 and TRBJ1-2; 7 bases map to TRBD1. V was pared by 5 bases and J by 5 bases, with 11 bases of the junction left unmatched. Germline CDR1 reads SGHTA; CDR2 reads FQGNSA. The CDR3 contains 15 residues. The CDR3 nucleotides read TGTGCCAGCAGCCCTCAGGGGGGGGGTTGGTATGGCTACACCTTC. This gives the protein CASSPQGGGWYGYTF.

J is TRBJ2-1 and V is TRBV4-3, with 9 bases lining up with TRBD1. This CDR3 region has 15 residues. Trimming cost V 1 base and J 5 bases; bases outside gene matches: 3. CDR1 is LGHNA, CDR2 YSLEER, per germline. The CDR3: CASSQVDRGDNEQFF. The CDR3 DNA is TGCGCCAGCAGCCAAGTGGACAGGGGTGACAATGAGCAGTTCTTC.

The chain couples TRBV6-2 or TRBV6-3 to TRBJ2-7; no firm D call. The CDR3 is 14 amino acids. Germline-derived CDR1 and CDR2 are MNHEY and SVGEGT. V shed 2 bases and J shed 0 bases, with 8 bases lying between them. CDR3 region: CASSYPPNSYEQYF. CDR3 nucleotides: TGTGCCAGCAGTTACCCGCCCAACTCCTACGAGCAGTACTTC.

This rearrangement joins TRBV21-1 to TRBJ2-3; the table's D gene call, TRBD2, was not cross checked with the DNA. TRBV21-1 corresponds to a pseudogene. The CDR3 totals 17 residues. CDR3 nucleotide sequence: TGTGCCAGCAGCAAATCCCGCGGGAGGGCCCCCACAGATACGCAGTATTTT. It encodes CASSKSRGRAPTDTQYF.

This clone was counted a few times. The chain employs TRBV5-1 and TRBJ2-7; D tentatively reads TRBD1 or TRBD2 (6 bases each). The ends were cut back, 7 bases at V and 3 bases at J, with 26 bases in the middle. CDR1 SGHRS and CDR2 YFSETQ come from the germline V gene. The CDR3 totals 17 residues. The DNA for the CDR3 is TGCGCCAGCCAAACGATGGGGGGCAACCCCGAGATCTACGAGCAGTACTTC. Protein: CASQTMGGNPEIYEQYF.

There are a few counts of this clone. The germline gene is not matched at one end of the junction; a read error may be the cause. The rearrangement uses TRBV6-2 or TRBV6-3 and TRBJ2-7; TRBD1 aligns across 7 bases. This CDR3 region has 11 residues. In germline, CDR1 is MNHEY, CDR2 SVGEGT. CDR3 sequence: CASSGGPGQRF. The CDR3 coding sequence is TGTGCCAGCAGTGGGGGCCCGGGACAGAGATTC.

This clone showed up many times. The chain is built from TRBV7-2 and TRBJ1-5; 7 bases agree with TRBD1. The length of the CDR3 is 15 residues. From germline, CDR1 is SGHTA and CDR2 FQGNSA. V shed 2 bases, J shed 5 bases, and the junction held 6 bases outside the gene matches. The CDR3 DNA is TGTGCCAGCAGCTTACGGACAGGCCCAGATCAGCCCCAGCATTTT. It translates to CASSLRTGPDQPQHF.

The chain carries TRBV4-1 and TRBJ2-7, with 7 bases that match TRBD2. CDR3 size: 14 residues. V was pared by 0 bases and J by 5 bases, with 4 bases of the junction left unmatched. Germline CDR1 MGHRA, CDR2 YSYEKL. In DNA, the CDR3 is TGCGCCAGCAGCCAAGAAAACGGGAGGAACGAGCAGTACTTC. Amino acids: CASSQENGRNEQYF.

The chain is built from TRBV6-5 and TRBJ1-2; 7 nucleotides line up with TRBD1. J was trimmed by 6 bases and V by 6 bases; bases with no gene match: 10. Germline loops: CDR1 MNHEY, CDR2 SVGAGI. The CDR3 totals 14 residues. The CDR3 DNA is TGTGCCAGCAGATCGGGACAGCGGAGCCATGGCTACACCTTC. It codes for CASRSGQRSHGYTF.

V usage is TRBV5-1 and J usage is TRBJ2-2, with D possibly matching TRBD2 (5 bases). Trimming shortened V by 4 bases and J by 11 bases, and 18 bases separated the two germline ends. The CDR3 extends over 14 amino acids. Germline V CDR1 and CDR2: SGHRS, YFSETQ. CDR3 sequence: CASSLLGGPEELFF. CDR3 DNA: TGCGCCAGCAGCCTACTCGGCGGGCCCGAAGAGCTGTTTTTT.

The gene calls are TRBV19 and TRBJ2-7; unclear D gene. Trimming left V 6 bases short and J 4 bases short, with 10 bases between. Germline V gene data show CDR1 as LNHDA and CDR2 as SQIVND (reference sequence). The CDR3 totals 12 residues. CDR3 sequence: CASSSMSYEQYF. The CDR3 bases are TGTGCCAGTAGCTCCATGTCATACGAGCAGTACTTC.

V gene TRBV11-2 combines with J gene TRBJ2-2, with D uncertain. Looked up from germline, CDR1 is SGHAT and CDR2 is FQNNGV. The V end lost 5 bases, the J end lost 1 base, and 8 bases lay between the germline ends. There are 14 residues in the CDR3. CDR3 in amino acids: CASSLTMNTGELFF. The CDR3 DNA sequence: TGTGCCAGCAGCCTTACGATGAACACCGGGGAGCTGTTTTTT. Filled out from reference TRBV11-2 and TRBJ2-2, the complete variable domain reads EAGVAQSPRYKIIEKRQSVAFWCNPISGHATLYWYQQILGQGPKLLIQFQNNGVVDDSQLPKDRFSAERLKGVDSTLKIQPAKLEDSAVYLCASSLTMNTGELFFGEGSRLTVL.

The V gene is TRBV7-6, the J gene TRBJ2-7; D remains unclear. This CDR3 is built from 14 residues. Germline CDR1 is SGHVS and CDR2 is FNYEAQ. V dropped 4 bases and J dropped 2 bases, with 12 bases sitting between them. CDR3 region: CASSYAPQTYEQYF. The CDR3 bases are TGTGCCAGCAGCTATGCGCCCCAGACCTACGAGCAGTACTTC.

CDR3 bases: TGTGCCAGCAAGACAGGGTCCTCCTACGAGCAGTACTTC. This translates into CASKTGSSYEQYF. The genes are TRBV28 and TRBJ2-7; 7 bases line up with TRBD1. The V segment lost 7 bases and the J segment 0 bases; nucleotides outside the gene matches: 3. In germline, CDR1 is MDHEN, CDR2 SYDVKM. This CDR3 has 13 amino acids.

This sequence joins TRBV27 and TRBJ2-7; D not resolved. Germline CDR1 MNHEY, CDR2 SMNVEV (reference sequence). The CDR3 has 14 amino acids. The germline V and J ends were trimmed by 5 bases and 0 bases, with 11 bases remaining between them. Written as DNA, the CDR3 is TGTGCCAGCAGTAAACAGCAGAGCTCCTACGAGCAGTACTTC. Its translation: CASSKQQSSYEQYF.

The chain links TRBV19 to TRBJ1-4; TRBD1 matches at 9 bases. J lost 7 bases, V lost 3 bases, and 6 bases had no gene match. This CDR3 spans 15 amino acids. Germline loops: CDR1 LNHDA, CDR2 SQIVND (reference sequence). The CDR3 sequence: CASSIAGTGSEKLFF. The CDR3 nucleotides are TGTGCCAGTAGTATCGCCGGGACAGGGAGTGAAAAACTGTTTTTT.

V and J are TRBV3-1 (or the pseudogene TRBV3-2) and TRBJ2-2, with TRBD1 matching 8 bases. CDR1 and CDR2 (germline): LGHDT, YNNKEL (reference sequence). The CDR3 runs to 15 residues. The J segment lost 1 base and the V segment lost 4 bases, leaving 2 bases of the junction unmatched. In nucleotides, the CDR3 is TGTGCCAGCAGCCTCGGACAGGGGAACACCGGGGAGCTGTTTTTT. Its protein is CASSLGQGNTGELFF.

The CDR3 reads CASSSQRDEDIQYF. The CDR3 DNA reads TGTGCCAGCAGTTCCCAACGGGACGAAGACATTCAGTACTTC. The chain employs TRBV7-2 and TRBJ2-4; D possibly uses TRBD1 or TRBD2 (5 bases each). The V end was cut by 6 bases, the J end by 8 bases, with 17 bases between. CDR1 SGHTA and CDR2 FQGNSA come from the germline V gene. This CDR3 has 14 amino acids.

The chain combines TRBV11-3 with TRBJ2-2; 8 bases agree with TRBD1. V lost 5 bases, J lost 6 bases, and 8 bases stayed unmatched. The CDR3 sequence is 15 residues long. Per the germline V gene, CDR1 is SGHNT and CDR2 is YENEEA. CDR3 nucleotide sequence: TGTGCCAGCAGCCCCGGACAGGGCGGTCCCGGGGAGCTGTTTTTT. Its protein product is CASSPGQGGPGELFF.

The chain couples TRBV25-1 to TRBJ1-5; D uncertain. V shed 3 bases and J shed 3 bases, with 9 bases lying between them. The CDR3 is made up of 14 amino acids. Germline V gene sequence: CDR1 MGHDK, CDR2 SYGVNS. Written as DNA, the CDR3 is TGTGCCAGCAGTGAGTACACAGCCAATCAGCCCCAGCATTTT. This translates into CASSEYTANQPQHF.

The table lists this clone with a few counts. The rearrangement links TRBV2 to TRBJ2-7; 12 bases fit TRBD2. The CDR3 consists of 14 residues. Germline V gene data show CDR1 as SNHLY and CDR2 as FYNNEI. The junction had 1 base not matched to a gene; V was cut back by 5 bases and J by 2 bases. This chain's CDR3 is CASSRLAGAYEQYF. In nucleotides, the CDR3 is TGTGCCAGCAGTCGACTAGCGGGGGCCTACGAGCAGTACTTC.